This T cell receptor (beta chain) was captured in a study of human T cells and chemical hapten exposure. Study-level background: The upper back received 0.01% DPC by patch testing, with results read at 6 days.

TCRdb passed the RACE reads through MiXCR, listing each CDR3 protein once. The table has about 350,000 distinct CDR3 sequences, more than 5% seen once; the top ten hold more than 5.5%. Time point of the sample: patch test 2, 6 weeks after DPC sensitization. Regarding treatment: therapeutic diphenylcyclopropenone sensitization with weekly scalp DPC. Drawing of blood took place ahead of applying each patch test. Patients had alopecia, were aged 18 to 70, and were not pregnant. This clonotype was counted at least ten times. The junction had 3 bases not matched to a gene; V was cut back by 4 bases and J by 7 bases. The CDR3 runs to 13 residues.

Sequencing was performed on whole blood, taken in connection with sensitization to the hapten diphenylcyclopropenone (DPC). The chain couples TRBV12-3 or TRBV12-4 to TRBJ1-5, with 8 bases lining up with TRBD1. The TCR originated in a woman aged 18-29 years with alopecia areata. Some clones in this sample may be carry-over from other donors' samples. This chain's CDR3 is CASSSTGAQPQHF. The CDR3 DNA is TGTGCCAGCAGTTCGACAGGGGCCCAGCCCCAGCATTTT.